This T cell receptor beta chain was sequenced for a study of post-analysis software for immune sequencing data. Background on the study: The disease courses covered relapsing-remitting, secondary progressive and progressive-relapsing multiple sclerosis.

General study results and limits: Significantly lower normalized Chao1 diversity was seen in multiple sclerosis patients than in controls. Samples prepared in the same batch strongly co-clustered by F measure.

cDNA libraries of TCR beta carried unique molecular identifiers. T cells numbering about 0.85 to 11 million yielded about 500,000 cDNA molecules. Via MiXCR, TCRdb re-called the PCR reads, giving one row per CDR3 protein. The sample gives about 430,000 distinct CDR3 sequences, roughly 40% of which show up once; 6% to 9% is in the top ten. This clonotype has only a few counts. Its antigen is unidentified. The clonotype was recovered from a girl between 2 and 10 years old with multiple sclerosis. Specimen: blood.

The CDR3 region has the DNA TGCAGTGCTAGAATAGTGTGGACTAGCGACCTTCAAGAGACCCAGTACTTC. Its translation is CSARIVWTSDLQETQYF. The chain employs TRBV20-1 and TRBJ2-5; the match to TRBD2 covers 9 bases. The CDR3 is made up of 17 amino acids. Germline CDR1 DFQATT, CDR2 SNEGSKA (reference sequence). The trim removed 2 bases at V and 2 bases at J, leaving 12 bases unmatched.